A single T cell receptor (beta chain) is shown here with its context. One entry per CDR3 protein results from TCRdb running MiXCR on the RT-PCR reads. The sample yields hundreds of thousands of distinct CDR3 sequences, 14% seen once. The data were taken from a study of response to subunit inactivated influenza vaccine. With 4 bases removed from V and 4 bases from J, the gap between germline ends came to 32 bases. This CDR3 region has 21 residues. Looked up from germline, CDR1 is KGHSH and CDR2 is LQKENI. The sequence came from a man over 45 who received an inactivated influenza vaccine. The V and J genes are TRBV18 and TRBJ1-5, with D perhaps TRBD1 (5 bases). The material was PBMCs from blood, obtained approximately 15 days before vaccination. The CDR3, as DNA: TGTGCCAGCTCACTCCGCGGGAGTTCTAGAGGGGAACATGTGAGAAATCAGCCCCAGCATTTT. This codes for CASSLRGSSRGEHVRNQPQHF.